Reported below is one TCR beta chain. This sample stems from a study of T-cell reconstitution after alpha-beta-depleted transplantation in children. Germline values: CDR1 SGHTA, CDR2 FQGNSA. There are 14 residues in the CDR3. V lost 3 bases, J lost 4 bases, and 5 bases stayed unmatched. As it was prepared, the TCRbeta library received unique molecular identifiers. Using its own MiXCR run on the PCR reads, TCRdb lists one record per CDR3 protein. The sample includes around 400,000 distinct CDR3 sequences, roughly 21% of them seen just once. The sequence was obtained from a human donor who donated a stem cell graft to a child with acute myeloid leukemia. The sequenced sample was PBMCs from the stem cell graft donor, obtained from the stem cell graft. The chain uses TRBV7-2 and TRBJ1-1, with 7 bases aligning to TRBD1. The DNA for the CDR3 is TGTGCCAGCAGCTTGGTCCAGGGGGGCACTGAAGCTTTCTTT. Translation gives CASSLVQGGTEAFF.